Each of the 5 T cell receptor beta chains below was sequenced from the same sample in a study of CD8 T cells in ankylosing spondylitis. Study results and caveats: Ankylosing spondylitis blood seemed to carry a telltale TCR beta motif made of under 10 highly homologous variants.

These receptors have no known antigen. MiXCR, applied by TCRdb to the 5' RACE reads, yields one record per CDR3 protein. There are around 91,000 distinct CDR3 sequences in the sample; roughly 9% occur only once, and approximately 30% lies in the top ten. The sequencing sample was made of blood, either unsorted or a sorted T cell fraction (not recorded which). The receptor set was obtained from a male donor with ankylosing spondylitis.

V is TRBV27 and J is TRBJ2-7; TRBD2 aligns across 8 bases. The junction had 9 bases not matched to a gene; V was cut back by 5 bases and J by 6 bases. This CDR3 has 14 amino acids. The germline CDR1 and CDR2 sequences are MNHEY and SMNVEV (reference sequence). The CDR3 reads CASSLVTSVGEQYF. CDR3 nucleotide sequence: TGTGCCAGCAGTCTAGTGACTAGCGTAGGCGAGCAGTACTTC.

This clonotype was seen repeatedly, ten times or more. The rearrangement links TRBV4-1 to TRBJ1-2, with a tentative D call TRBD1 (6 bases). The CDR3 has 15 amino acids. Trimming cost V 3 bases and J 2 bases, with 13 bases left between them. Per germline, CDR1 MGHRA and CDR2 YSYEKL. CDR3 in DNA: TGCGCCAGCAGCCACGGGACAAGCTCGAACTATGGCTACACCTTC. It codes for CASSHGTSSNYGYTF.

This clonotype showed up just a few times. The genes are TRBV7-2 and TRBJ2-7, with 7 bases lining up with TRBD2. The CDR3 extends over 12 amino acids. In germline, CDR1 is SGHTA, CDR2 FQGNSA. The junction had 4 bases not matched to a gene; V was cut back by 9 bases and J by 2 bases. The CDR3 protein is CASRAGTYEQYF. DNA of the CDR3: TGTGCCAGTCGAGCGGGAACCTACGAGCAGTACTTC.

This clonotype was detected many times. V and J are TRBV7-9 and TRBJ2-2; 12 nucleotides agree with TRBD1. CDR3 length: 17 residues. In germline, CDR1 is SEHNR, CDR2 FQNEAQ (reference sequence). With V trimmed by 5 bases and J by 6 bases, 10 bases remained unmatched. In nucleotides, the CDR3 is TGTGCCAGCAGCCCCCGAACGGGACAGGGGGCCGCCGGGGAGCTGTTTTTT. Translation gives CASSPRTGQGAAGELFF.

This chain joins TRBV5-1 and TRBJ2-1, with D perhaps matching TRBD2 (6 bases). The ends were cut back, 4 bases at V and 3 bases at J, with 14 bases in the middle. There are 15 residues in the CDR3. Germline CDR1 is SGHRS and CDR2 is YFSETQ. CDR3 amino acids: CASSIAERVYNEQFF. DNA for the CDR3: TGCGCCAGCAGCATAGCGGAACGGGTCTACAATGAGCAGTTCTTC.